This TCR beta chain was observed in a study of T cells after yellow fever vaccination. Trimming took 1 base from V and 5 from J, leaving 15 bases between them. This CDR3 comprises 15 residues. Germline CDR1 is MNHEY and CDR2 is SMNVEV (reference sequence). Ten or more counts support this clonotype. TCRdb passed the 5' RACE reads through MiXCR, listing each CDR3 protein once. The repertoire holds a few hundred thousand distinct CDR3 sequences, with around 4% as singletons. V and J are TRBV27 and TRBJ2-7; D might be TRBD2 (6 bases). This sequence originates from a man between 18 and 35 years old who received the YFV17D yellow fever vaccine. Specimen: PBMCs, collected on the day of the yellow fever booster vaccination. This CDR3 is CASSLLAGRADEQYF. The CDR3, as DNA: TGTGCCAGCAGTTTATTGGCGGGACGAGCCGACGAGCAGTACTTC.